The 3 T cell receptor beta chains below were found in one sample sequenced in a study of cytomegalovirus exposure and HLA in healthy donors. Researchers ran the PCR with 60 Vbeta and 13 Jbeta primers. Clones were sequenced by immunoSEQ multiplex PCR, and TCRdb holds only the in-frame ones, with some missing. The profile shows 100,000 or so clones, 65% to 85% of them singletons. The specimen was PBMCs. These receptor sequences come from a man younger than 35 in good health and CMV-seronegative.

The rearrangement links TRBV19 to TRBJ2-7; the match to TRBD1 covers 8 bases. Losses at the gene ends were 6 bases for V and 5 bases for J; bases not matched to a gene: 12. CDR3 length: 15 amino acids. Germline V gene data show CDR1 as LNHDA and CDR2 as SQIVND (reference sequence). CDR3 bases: TGTGCCAGTAGGGGTAGGACAGGGCAGTTAGACGAGCAGTACTTC. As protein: CASRGRTGQLDEQYF. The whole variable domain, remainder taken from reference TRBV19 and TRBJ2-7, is DGGITQSPKYLFRKEGQNVTLSCEQNLNHDAMYWYRQDPGQGLRLIYYSQIVNDFQKGDIAEGYSVSREKKESFPLTVTSAQKNPTAFYLCASRGRTGQLDEQYFGPGTRLTVT.

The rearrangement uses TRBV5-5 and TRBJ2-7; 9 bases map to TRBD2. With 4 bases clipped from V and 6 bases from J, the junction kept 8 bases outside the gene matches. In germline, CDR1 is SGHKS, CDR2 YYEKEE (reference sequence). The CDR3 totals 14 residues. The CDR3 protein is CASSLAGGPSEQYF. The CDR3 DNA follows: TGTGCCAGCAGCCTGGCGGGAGGGCCCTCCGAGCAGTACTTC. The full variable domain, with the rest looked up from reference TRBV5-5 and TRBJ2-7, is DAGVTQSPTHLIKTRGQQVTLRCSPISGHKSVSWYQQVLGQGPQFIFQYYEKEERGRGNFPDRFSARQFPNYSSELNVNALLLGDSALYLCASSLAGGPSEQYFGPGTRLTVT.

CDR3 sequence reads: CASSRGLAGQETQYF. As DNA, the CDR3 is TGTGCCAGCAGTAGGGGGCTAGCGGGTCAAGAGACCCAGTACTTC. The rearrangement joins TRBV9 to TRBJ2-5; D perhaps matches TRBD2 (8 bases). CDR1 SGDLS and CDR2 YYNGEE come from the germline V gene. V was trimmed by 5 bases and J by 2 bases, leaving 16 bases between them. The CDR3 has 15 residues.